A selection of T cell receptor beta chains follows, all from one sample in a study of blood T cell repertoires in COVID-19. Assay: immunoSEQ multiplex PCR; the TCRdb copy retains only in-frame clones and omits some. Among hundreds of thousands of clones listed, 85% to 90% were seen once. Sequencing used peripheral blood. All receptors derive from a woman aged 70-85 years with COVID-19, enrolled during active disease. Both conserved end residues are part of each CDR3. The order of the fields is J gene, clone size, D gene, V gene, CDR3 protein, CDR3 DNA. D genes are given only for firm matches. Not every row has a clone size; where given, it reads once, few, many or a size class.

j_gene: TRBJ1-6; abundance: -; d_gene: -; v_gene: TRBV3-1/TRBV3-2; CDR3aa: CASSPTTFGSPLHF; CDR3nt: TGTGCCAGCAGCCCGACGACATTTGGCTCACCCCTCCACTTT
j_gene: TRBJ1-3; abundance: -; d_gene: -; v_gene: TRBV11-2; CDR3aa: CASRPPGGPSGNTIYF; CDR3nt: TGTGCCAGCAGACCTCCCGGGGGGCCCTCTGGAAACACCATATATTTT
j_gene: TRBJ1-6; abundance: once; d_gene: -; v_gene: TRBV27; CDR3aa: CASSPTLANSPLHF; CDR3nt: TGTGCCAGCAGTCCGACACTGGCCAATTCACCCCTCCACTTT
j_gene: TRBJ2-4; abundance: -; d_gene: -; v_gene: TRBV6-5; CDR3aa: CASQPDSLAKNIQYF; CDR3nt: TGTGCCAGCCAACCGGACAGCCTAGCCAAAAACATTCAGTACTTC
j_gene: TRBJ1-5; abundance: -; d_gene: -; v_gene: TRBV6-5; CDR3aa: CAIRGGVGQPQHF; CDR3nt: TGTGCCATCAGAGGGGGGGTGGGGCAGCCCCAGCATTTT
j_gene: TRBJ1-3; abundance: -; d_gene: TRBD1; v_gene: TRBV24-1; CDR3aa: CATSDFRGTGPYSGNTIYF; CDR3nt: TGTGCCACCAGTGATTTTCGCGGGACAGGACCCTACTCTGGAAACACCATATATTTT
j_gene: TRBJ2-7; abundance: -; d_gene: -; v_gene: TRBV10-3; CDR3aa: CAISPTGWEQYF; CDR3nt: TGTGCCATCAGCCCCACAGGCTGGGAGCAGTACTTC
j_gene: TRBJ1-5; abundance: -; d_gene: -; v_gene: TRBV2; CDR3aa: CASSEVRNSNQPQHF; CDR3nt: TGTGCCAGCAGTGAAGTGCGTAATAGCAATCAGCCCCAGCATTTT
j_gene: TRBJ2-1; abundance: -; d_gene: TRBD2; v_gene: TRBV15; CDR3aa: CATSRAGGYNEQFF; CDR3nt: TGTGCCACCAGCAGGGCCGGGGGGTACAATGAGCAGTTCTTC
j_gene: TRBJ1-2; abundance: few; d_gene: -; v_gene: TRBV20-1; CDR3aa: CSATTNNGYTF; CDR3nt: TGCAGTGCCACAACCAACAATGGCTACACCTTC
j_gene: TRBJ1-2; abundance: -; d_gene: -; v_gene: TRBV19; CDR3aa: CASRGTNNYGYTF; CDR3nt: TGTGCCAGCCGAGGGACAAACAACTATGGCTACACCTTC
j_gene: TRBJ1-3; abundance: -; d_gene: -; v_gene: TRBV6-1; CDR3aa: CASSELTDGNTIYF; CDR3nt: TGTGCCAGCAGTGAACTGACAGATGGAAACACCATATATTTT
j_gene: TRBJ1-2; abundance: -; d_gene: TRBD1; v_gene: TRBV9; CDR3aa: CASSASTGTGVGGYTF; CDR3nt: TGTGCCAGCAGCGCATCTACCGGGACAGGGGTGGGTGGCTACACCTTC
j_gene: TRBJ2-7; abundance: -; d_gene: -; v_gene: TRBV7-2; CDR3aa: CASSLAGGGPLIEQYF; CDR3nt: TGTGCCAGCAGCTTAGCTGGGGGGGGGCCACTAATTGAGCAGTACTTC
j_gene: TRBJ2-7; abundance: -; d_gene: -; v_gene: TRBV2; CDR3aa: CASILSGGLSYEQYF; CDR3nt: TGTGCCAGCATCCTATCCGGGGGACTCTCCTACGAGCAGTACTTC
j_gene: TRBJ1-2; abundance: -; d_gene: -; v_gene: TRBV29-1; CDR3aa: CSAKSDSYGYTF; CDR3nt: TGCAGCGCAAAGTCGGACAGCTATGGCTACACCTTC
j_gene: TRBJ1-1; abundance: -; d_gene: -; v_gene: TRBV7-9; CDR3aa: CASSLGGLGEAFF; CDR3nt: TGTGCCAGCAGCTTGGGGGGATTGGGTGAAGCTTTCTTT
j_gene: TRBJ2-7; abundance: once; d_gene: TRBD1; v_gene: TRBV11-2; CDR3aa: CASSYGTGNSYEQYF; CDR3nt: TGTGCCAGCAGCTACGGGACAGGGAACTCCTACGAGCAGTACTTC
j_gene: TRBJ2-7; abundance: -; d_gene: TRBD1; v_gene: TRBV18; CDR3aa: CASSPQGTGGNEQYF; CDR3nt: TGTGCCAGCTCACCCCAGGGGACAGGGGGAAACGAGCAGTACTTC
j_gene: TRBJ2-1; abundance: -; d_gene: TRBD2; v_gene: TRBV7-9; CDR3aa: CASSQPGREGNEQFF; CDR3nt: TGTGCCAGCAGCCAACCCGGCAGGGAGGGCAATGAGCAGTTCTTC
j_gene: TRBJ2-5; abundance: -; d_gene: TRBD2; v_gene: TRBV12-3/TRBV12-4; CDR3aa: CASSLREGETQYF; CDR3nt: TGTGCCAGCAGTTTAAGGGAGGGGGAGACCCAGTACTTC
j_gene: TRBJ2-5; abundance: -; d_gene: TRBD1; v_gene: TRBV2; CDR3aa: CASSKTGDQETQYF; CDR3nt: TGTGCCAGCAGCAAGACAGGGGACCAAGAGACCCAGTACTTC